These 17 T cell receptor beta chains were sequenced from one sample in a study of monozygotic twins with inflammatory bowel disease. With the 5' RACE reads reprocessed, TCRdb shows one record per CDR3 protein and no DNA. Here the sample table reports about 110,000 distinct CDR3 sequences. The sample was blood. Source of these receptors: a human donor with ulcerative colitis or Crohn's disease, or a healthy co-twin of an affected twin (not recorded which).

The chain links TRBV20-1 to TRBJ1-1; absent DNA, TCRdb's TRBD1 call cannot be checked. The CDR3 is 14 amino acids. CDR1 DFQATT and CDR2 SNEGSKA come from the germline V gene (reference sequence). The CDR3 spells CSASRTGEDTEAFF.

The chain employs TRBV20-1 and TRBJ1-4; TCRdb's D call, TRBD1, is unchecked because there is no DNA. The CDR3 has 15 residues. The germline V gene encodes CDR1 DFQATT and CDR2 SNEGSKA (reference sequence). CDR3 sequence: CSAGSQGGKMEKLFF.

The CDR3 spells CASRIAGSTDTQYF. The gene calls are TRBV5-1 and TRBJ2-3; TCRdb names TRBD2, which stays unverified in the absence of DNA. The CDR3 contains 14 residues. Germline V lookup: CDR1 SGHRS, CDR2 YFSETQ.

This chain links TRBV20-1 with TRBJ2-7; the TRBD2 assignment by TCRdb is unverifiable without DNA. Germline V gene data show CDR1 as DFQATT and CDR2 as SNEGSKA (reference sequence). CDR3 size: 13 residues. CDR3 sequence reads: CSARAGNDYEQYF.

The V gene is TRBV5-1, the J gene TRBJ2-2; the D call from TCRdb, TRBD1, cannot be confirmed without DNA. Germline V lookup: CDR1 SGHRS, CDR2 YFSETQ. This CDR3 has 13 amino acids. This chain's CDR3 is CASSLERGGELFF. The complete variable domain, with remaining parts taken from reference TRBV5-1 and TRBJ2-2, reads KAGVTQTPRYLIKTRGQQVTLSCSPISGHRSVSWYQQTPGQGLQFLFEYFSETQRNKGNFPGRFSGRQFSNSRSEMNVSTLELGDSALYLCASSLERGGELFFGEGSRLTVL.

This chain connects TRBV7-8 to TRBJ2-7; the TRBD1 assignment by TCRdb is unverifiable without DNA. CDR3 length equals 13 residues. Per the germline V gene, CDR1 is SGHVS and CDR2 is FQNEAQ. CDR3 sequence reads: CASARGRLDEQYF.

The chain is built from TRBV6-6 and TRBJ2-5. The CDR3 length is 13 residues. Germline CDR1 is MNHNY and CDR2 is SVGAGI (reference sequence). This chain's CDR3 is CALAWAYQETQYF.

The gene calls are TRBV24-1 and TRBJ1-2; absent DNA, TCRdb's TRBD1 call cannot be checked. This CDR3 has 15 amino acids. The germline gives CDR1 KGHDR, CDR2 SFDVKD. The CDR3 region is CATSEATGVDYGYTF.

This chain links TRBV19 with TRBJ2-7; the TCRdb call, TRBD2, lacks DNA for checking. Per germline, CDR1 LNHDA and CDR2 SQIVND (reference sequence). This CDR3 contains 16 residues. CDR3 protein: CASSPREGRAVYEQYF.

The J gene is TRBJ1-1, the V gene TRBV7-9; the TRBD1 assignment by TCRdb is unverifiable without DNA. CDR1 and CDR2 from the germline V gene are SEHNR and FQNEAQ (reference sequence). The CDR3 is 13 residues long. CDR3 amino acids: CASSLGGVDEAFF. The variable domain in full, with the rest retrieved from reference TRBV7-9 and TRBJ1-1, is DTGVSQNPRHKITKRGQNVTFRCDPISEHNRLYWYRQTLGQGPEFLTYFQNEAQLEKSRLLSDRFSAERPKGSFSTLEIQRTEQGDSAMYLCASSLGGVDEAFFGQGTRLTVV.

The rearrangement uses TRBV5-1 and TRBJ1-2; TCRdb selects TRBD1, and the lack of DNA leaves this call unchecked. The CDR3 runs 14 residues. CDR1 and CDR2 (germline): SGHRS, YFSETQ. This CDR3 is CASSLGTGGYGYTF.

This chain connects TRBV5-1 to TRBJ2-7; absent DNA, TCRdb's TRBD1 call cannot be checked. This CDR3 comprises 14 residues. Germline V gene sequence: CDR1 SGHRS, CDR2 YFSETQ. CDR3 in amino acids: CASGVMTGGYEQYF.

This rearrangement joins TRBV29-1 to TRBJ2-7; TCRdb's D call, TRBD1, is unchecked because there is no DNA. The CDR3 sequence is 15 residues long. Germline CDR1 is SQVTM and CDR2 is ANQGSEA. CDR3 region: CSVEDQPGDTYEQYF.

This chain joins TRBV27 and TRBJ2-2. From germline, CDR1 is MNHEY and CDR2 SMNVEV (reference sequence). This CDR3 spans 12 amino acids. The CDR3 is CASTDYTGELFF.

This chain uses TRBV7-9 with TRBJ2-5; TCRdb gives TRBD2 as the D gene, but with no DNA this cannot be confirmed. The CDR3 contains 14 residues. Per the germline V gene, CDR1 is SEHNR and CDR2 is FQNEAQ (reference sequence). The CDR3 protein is CASSLGLAMETQYF.

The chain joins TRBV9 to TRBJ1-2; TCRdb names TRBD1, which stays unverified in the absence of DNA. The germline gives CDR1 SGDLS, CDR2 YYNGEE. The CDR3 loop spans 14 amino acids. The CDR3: CASTHSQGQDGYTF.

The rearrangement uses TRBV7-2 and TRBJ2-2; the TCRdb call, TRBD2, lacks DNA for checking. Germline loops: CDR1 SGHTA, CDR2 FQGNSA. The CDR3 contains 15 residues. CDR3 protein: CASSLGAGSREELFF.